Following are 15 T cell receptor beta chains from one sample sequenced in a study of radiation and T cells in renal cell carcinoma. TCRdb's copy holds only in-frame clones and misses some; the assay was immunoSEQ multiplex PCR. In the table there are around 9,200 clones, around three fifths of which are singletons. Treatment denoted: 15 Gy SBRT to primary tumor, nephrectomy 4 weeks later. The material sequenced was tumor tissue, taken from a patient whose treatment included radiotherapy and nephrectomy. The receptors shown here come from a man in his sixties with renal cell carcinoma.

J is TRBJ1-1 and V is TRBV5-5; D might be TRBD1 (6 bases). CDR3 length: 14 residues. Germline-derived CDR1 and CDR2 are SGHKS and YYEKEE (reference sequence). V shed 1 base and J shed 4 bases, with 11 bases lying between them. CDR3 region: CASSLTGKSTEAFF. The DNA of the CDR3 is TGTGCCAGCAGCTTGACAGGGAAAAGCACTGAAGCTTTCTTT.

The CDR3 DNA sequence: TGTGCCAGCAGCTTATATGAAAAACTGTTTTTT. Translating it yields CASSLYEKLFF. The chain carries TRBV7-9 and TRBJ1-4; D remains ambiguous. The CDR3 has 11 amino acids. From germline, CDR1 is SEHNR and CDR2 FQNEAQ (reference sequence). V lost 2 bases and J lost 6, with 1 base in between.

The chain combines TRBV7-8 with TRBJ1-2; D perhaps matches TRBD1 (6 bases). The CDR3 totals 16 residues. Germline values: CDR1 SGHVS, CDR2 FQNEAQ. Trimming cost V 1 base and J 5 bases, with 17 bases left between them. The CDR3 region has the DNA TGTGCCAGCAGCTTAGTGAGCGGGGGCCACCTGTATGGCTACACCTTC. Protein: CASSLVSGGHLYGYTF.

This clone has only a few counts. This chain uses TRBV18 with TRBJ2-7, with 7 bases fitting TRBD1. The germline CDR1 and CDR2 sequences are KGHSH and LQKENI. The CDR3 runs 12 residues. V was clipped by 10 bases and J by 5 bases; unmatched bases: 8. CDR3 nucleotides: TGTGCCACGAGAGGGCAGGGGGACGAGCAGTACTTC. Translated, it gives CATRGQGDEQYF.

This sequence joins TRBV27 and TRBJ1-4; D is ambiguous. CDR1 is MNHEY, CDR2 SMNVEV, per germline (reference sequence). This CDR3 spans 16 amino acids. V dropped 6 bases and J dropped 0 bases, with 14 bases sitting between them. In nucleotides, the CDR3 is TGTGCCAGCAGGACATCTCCTCTGACAACTAATGAAAAACTGTTTTTT. As protein: CASRTSPLTTNEKLFF.

This clone was counted a few times. The chain uses TRBV11-1 and TRBJ2-2; D call uncertain. With 4 bases removed from V and 5 bases from J, the gap between germline ends came to 11 bases. Looked up from germline, CDR1 is SGHAT and CDR2 is FQDESV (reference sequence). This CDR3 spans 14 amino acids. The CDR3 spells CASSSLGATGELFF. CDR3 coding DNA: TGTGCCAGCAGCTCCCTTGGTGCTACCGGGGAGCTGTTTTTT. Full variable domain (missing parts from reference TRBV11-1 and TRBJ2-2): EAEVAQSPRYKITEKSQAVAFWCDPISGHATLYWYRQILGQGPELLVQFQDESVVDDSQLPKDRFSAERLKGVDSTLKIQPAELGDSAMYLCASSSLGATGELFFGEGSRLTVL.

This clone occurred a few times. The chain has TRBV5-1 and TRBJ1-4; no firm D call. The CDR3 sequence is 14 residues long. CDR1 is SGHRS and CDR2 is YFSETQ in the germline V gene. V gave up 2 bases and J gave up 4 bases, with 9 bases separating them. The CDR3 loop is CASSFVGYNEKLFF. The DNA of the CDR3 is TGCGCCAGCAGCTTCGTAGGTTATAATGAAAAACTGTTTTTT.

The chain employs TRBV30 and TRBJ1-2; no definite D call. Germline assignment: CDR1 GTSNPN and CDR2 SVGIG (reference sequence). Trimming took off 4 bases at V and 6 bases at J, with 18 bases between the two ends. This CDR3 has 14 amino acids. The CDR3 DNA reads TGTGCCTGGATTCTCTTCGGATGGAGGGATGGCTACACCTTC. Protein product: CAWILFGWRDGYTF.

On this clone: An end of the junction differs from the germline gene, which may be a read error. This chain links TRBV7-9 with TRBJ2-3, with no clear D. The CDR3 length is 13 residues. CDR1 is SEHNR, CDR2 FQNEAQ, per germline (reference sequence). CDR3 residues: CASSNDFGSPALF. The CDR3, as DNA: TGTGCCAGCAGCAATGACTTCGGTAGCCCGGCTCTTTTT.

The chain joins TRBV7-9 to TRBJ2-6; no clear D gene. Germline CDR1 SEHNR, CDR2 FQNEAQ (reference sequence). V was clipped by 5 bases and J by 4 bases, with 12 bases between them. The CDR3 is made up of 15 amino acids. DNA for the CDR3: TGTGCCAGCAGCGCGTCAGGAACCGGGGCCAACGTCCTGACTTTC. This codes for CASSASGTGANVLTF.

This clone showed up just a few times. This chain uses TRBV19 with TRBJ2-7; a weak D match, TRBD2 (6 bases). V lost 2 bases and J 2 bases, leaving 10 bases between the germline ends. Germline loops: CDR1 LNHDA, CDR2 SQIVND (reference sequence). This CDR3 is built from 14 residues. The CDR3 is CASSIPGLAYEQYF. In nucleotides, the CDR3 is TGTGCCAGTAGTATACCGGGACTGGCCTACGAGCAGTACTTC.

The V call is TRBV9, the J call TRBJ2-2, with D maybe TRBD2 (5 bases). This CDR3 has 16 residues. Trimming took off 4 bases at V and 0 bases at J, with 13 bases between the two ends. The germline V gene encodes CDR1 SGDLS and CDR2 YYNGEE. The CDR3 region has the DNA TGTGCCAGCAGCCCCCGGGGAGCAGCGAACACCGGGGAGCTGTTTTTT. It encodes CASSPRGAANTGELFF.

This clone has more than one count but fewer than ten. This chain uses TRBV7-6 with TRBJ1-1, with 8 positions matching TRBD1. The length of the CDR3 is 14 residues. J was trimmed by 13 bases and V by 2 bases; bases with no gene match: 12. Germline V gives CDR1 SGHVS, CDR2 FNYEAQ. The chain's CDR3 is CASSLFQGAEKDFF. CDR3 nucleotide sequence: TGTGCCAGCAGCTTATTCCAGGGGGCGGAAAAGGATTTCTTT.

This clone came up a few times. V gene TRBV19 combines with J gene TRBJ2-5; tentative D call: TRBD2 (5 bases). Germline assignment: CDR1 LNHDA and CDR2 SQIVND (reference sequence). V shed 5 bases and J shed 1 base, with 8 bases lying between them. The CDR3 contains 13 residues. CDR3 sequence (DNA): TGTGCCAGTAGTTCCAGCGGCCAAGAGACCCAGTACTTC. This gives the protein CASSSSGQETQYF.

The chain links TRBV4-1 to TRBJ1-5, with D perhaps TRBD1 (5 bases). The ends were cut back, 2 bases at V and 4 bases at J, with 9 bases in the middle. This CDR3 contains 14 residues. Germline V gene sequence: CDR1 MGHRA, CDR2 YSYEKL. In DNA form, the CDR3 reads TGCGCCAGCAGCCAATCTGAGGGGAATCAGCCCCAGCATTTT. Translated, it gives CASSQSEGNQPQHF.